This T cell receptor beta chain originates from a study of cytomegalovirus exposure and HLA in healthy donors. Study-wide points: Later analysis associated a missense DCLRE1C variant with TCR beta V- and J-gene trimming.

V gave up 3 bases and J gave up 0 bases; unmatched junction bases: 14. Germline V gene lookup returns CDR1 MDHEN and CDR2 SYDVKM. The CDR3 has 19 amino acids. Note on this clone: What it binds is not known.

It was with 60 Vbeta and 13 Jbeta primers that the PCR ran. Libraries were prepared by immunoSEQ multiplex PCR; TCRdb keeps only in-frame clonotypes and omits some of them. The profile covers around 170,000 clones, with 84% appearing a single time and around 2.5% taken by the ten largest. This TCR derives from a woman aged 45-65 years in good health and CMV-seropositive. Sequences were obtained from PBMCs. V is TRBV28 and J is TRBJ1-1, with 9 bases aligning to TRBD1. The CDR3 region has the DNA TGTGCCAGCAGTTTGCTAAGTGGGACAGGGCGTTACATGAACACTGAAGCTTTCTTT. This gives the protein CASSLLSGTGRYMNTEAFF.